What follows is one T cell receptor (beta chain) and its context. The antigen remains unidentified. Both 60 Vbeta primers and 13 Jbeta primers went into the PCR. The table came from immunoSEQ multiplex PCR; TCRdb's copy has only in-frame clones and leaves some out. Here the sample spans around 110,000 clones, around 81% being singletons. Germline CDR1 reads MDHEN; CDR2 reads SYDVKM. V lost 4 bases to trimming and J lost 3 bases; unmatched junction nucleotides: 5. CDR3 length: 14 amino acids. These donors, healthy bone marrow donors, were studied. The sample comes from a study of cytomegalovirus exposure and HLA in healthy donors. The study, taken as a whole, reports: Other equally common chains were less clonally expanded than HLA-associated TCR beta chains, a later analysis showed. Of the V segments, some could not be distinguished, including TRBV6-2 and TRBV6-3, and were excluded. From TCR beta sequences, most subjects' HLA-A and HLA-B alleles were reportedly predicted accurately.

The material sequenced was PBMCs. The source of this sequence is a woman in her twenties or thirties in good health and CMV-seronegative. The rearrangement uses TRBV28 and TRBJ1-1; 7 positions agree with TRBD1. In DNA, the CDR3 is TGTGCCAGCAGTTCCGACAGGGAATACACTGAAGCTTTCTTT. This gives the protein CASSSDREYTEAFF.